Below are 24 T cell receptor beta chains sequenced from a single sample in a study of shared clonotypes between healthy human individuals. Clones were read by immunoSEQ multiplex PCR, and TCRdb kept only the in-frame ones, dropping some. The sample records about 990,000 clones, more than 75% being singletons. The sequencing input was memory CD4+ T cells from PBMCs. Described subset: CD45RA-negative fraction. The receptors here all came from a man in his late teens or twenties in good health. Some clones in this sample may be carry-over from other donors' samples.

V usage is TRBV27 and J usage is TRBJ2-1; TRBD2 matches 9 bases. Germline V gene data show CDR1 as MNHEY and CDR2 as SMNVEV (reference sequence). After removal of 1 base from V and 5 bases from J, the junction contained 12 bases not matched to a gene. The CDR3 has 18 amino acids. CDR3 in amino acids: CASSLLSWVAGENNEQFF. CDR3 nucleotides: TGTGCCAGCAGTTTATTGTCGTGGGTAGCGGGAGAAAACAATGAGCAGTTCTTC.

A remark on this clone: This sample includes further DNA sequences coding for the same CDR3. The chain uses TRBV5-1 and TRBJ2-7; D ambiguous. V lost 3 bases and J lost 0, with 4 bases in between. CDR3 length: 12 amino acids. Germline V gene lookup returns CDR1 SGHRS and CDR2 YFSETQ. The DNA of the CDR3 is TGCGCCAGCAGCTCCTACTCCTACGAGCAGTACTTC. The encoded protein is CASSSYSYEQYF. Filled out from reference TRBV5-1 and TRBJ2-7, the complete variable domain reads KAGVTQTPRYLIKTRGQQVTLSCSPISGHRSVSWYQQTPGQGLQFLFEYFSETQRNKGNFPGRFSGRQFSNSRSEMNVSTLELGDSALYLCASSSYSYEQYFGPGTRLTVT.

This clone was found many times. This chain links TRBV11-3 with TRBJ2-3, with TRBD1 matching 10 bases. Trimming took 0 bases from V and 15 from J; bases not matched to a gene: 6. The CDR3 is made up of 13 amino acids. The V gene's germline CDR1 is SGHNT and CDR2 YENEEA. This chain's CDR3 is CASSLDFGTGVYF. In DNA form, the CDR3 reads TGTGCCAGCAGCTTAGATTTCGGGACAGGGGTATATTTT. Variable domain in full (rest from reference TRBV11-3 and TRBJ2-3): EAGVVQSPRYKIIEKKQPVAFWCNPISGHNTLYWYLQNLGQGPELLIRYENEEAVDDSQLPKDRFSAERLKGVDSTLKIQPAELGDSAVYLCASSLDFGTGVYFGPGTRLTVL.

V gene TRBV10-3 combines with J gene TRBJ2-7; D unresolved. The CDR3 covers 13 residues. Trimming cost V 5 bases and J 4 bases, with 12 bases left between them. Germline CDR1 reads ENHRY; CDR2 reads SYGVKD. The DNA for the CDR3 is TGTGCCATCAGTCCCACCCACAGTTACGAGCAGTACTTC. Translated, it gives CAISPTHSYEQYF.

The chain combines TRBV5-1 with TRBJ1-1; D possibly corresponds to TRBD1 (6 bases). The CDR3 contains 15 residues. The germline V gene has CDR1 SGHRS and CDR2 YFSETQ. V was shortened by 4 bases and J by 7 bases, with 20 bases between the two germline ends. Here the CDR3 DNA reads TGCGCCAGCAGCATAACAGGGAGTCTAGGGGGTGAAGCTTTCTTT. It encodes CASSITGSLGGEAFF.

This clone was found once. The chain joins TRBV9 to TRBJ2-5; 7 bases align to TRBD2. The V gene end was trimmed by 0 bases and the J gene end by 2 bases; junction bases not matched to a gene: 4. Germline V gene lookup returns CDR1 SGDLS and CDR2 YYNGEE. CDR3 length equals 15 residues. The CDR3 bases are TGTGCCAGCAGCGTAGAACTAGCGTCTCAAGAGACCCAGTACTTC. Its protein is CASSVELASQETQYF.

The rearrangement joins TRBV5-5 to TRBJ2-7; TRBD2 matches at 8 bases. The CDR3 loop spans 16 amino acids. CDR1 and CDR2 from the germline V gene are SGHKS and YYEKEE (reference sequence). The junction had 9 bases not matched to a gene; V was cut back by 0 bases and J by 4 bases. The CDR3 DNA sequence: TGTGCCAGCAGCTTGGATGGCGGGAGGTCCTCGTACGAGCAGTACTTC. Translating gives CASSLDGGRSSYEQYF.

The V and J genes are TRBV6-1 and TRBJ1-3, with unresolved D. The V end was cut by 6 bases, the J end by 10 bases, with 19 bases between. Germline V lookup: CDR1 MNHNS, CDR2 SASEGT. This CDR3 contains 14 residues. In DNA form, the CDR3 reads TGTGCCAGCAGCACTGCCTTATCCTCGACAACCATATATTTT. Translating gives CASSTALSSTTIYF.

Note on this clone: A single base separates this from a much larger clone, so it may be a read error. The V gene is TRBV6-6, the J gene TRBJ1-3; D uncertain. The CDR3 covers 16 residues. V was pared by 7 bases and J by 0 bases, with 16 bases between. Germline CDR1 is MNHNY and CDR2 is SVGAGI (reference sequence). In nucleotides, the CDR3 is TGTGCCAGCATCGAGGTAGATCTCTCCTCTGGAAACACCATATATTTT. Its protein product is CASIEVDLSSGNTIYF.

The CDR3 sequence is CASSYTGAGGNTEAFF. For the CDR3, the DNA is TGTGCCAGCAGCTATACAGGGGCAGGGGGGAACACTGAAGCTTTCTTT. This sequence joins TRBV7-9 and TRBJ1-1; TRBD1 matches 7 bases. The V segment lost 4 bases and the J segment 1 base; nucleotides outside the gene matches: 9. CDR3 size: 16 residues. Germline CDR1 and CDR2: SEHNR and FQNEAQ (reference sequence).

Here the CDR3 DNA reads TGTGCCTGGAGTACAGGGGGCGACGAGCAGTACTTC. Protein: CAWSTGGDEQYF. The chain is built from TRBV30 and TRBJ2-7, with 9 positions matching TRBD1. Germline assignment: CDR1 GTSNPN and CDR2 SVGIG (reference sequence). After removal of 2 bases from V and 5 bases from J, the junction contained 1 base not matched to a gene. CDR3 length equals 12 residues.

The chain carries TRBV7-3 and TRBJ2-1; D possibly corresponds to TRBD1 (6 bases). V gave up 5 bases and J gave up 1 base, with 15 bases separating them. This CDR3 has 16 residues. CDR1 is SGHTA, CDR2 FQGTGA, per germline. CDR3 DNA: TGTGCCAGCAGCCTTAGGGGGACGGCATCCTACAATGAGCAGTTCTTC. This translates into CASSLRGTASYNEQFF.

As regards this clone: Other DNA variants within this sample encode the same CDR3. The gene calls are TRBV19 and TRBJ2-2; no firm D call. V lost 3 bases and J 6 bases, leaving 8 bases between the germline ends. CDR3 length equals 13 residues. The germline V gene has CDR1 LNHDA and CDR2 SQIVND (reference sequence). CDR3 sequence (DNA): TGTGCCAGTAGTATTTATGCCCCCGGGGAGCTGTTTTTT. As protein: CASSIYAPGELFF.

This chain uses TRBV10-3 with TRBJ2-7, with 8 bases aligning to TRBD1. V shed 5 bases and J 0 bases; nucleotides not matched to a gene: 9. The CDR3 is made up of 16 amino acids. Germline assignment: CDR1 ENHRY and CDR2 SYGVKD. The CDR3 sequence: CAISSTTGASSYEQYF. The CDR3 DNA follows: TGTGCCATCAGTTCAACGACAGGGGCGAGCTCCTACGAGCAGTACTTC.

This chain uses TRBV18 with TRBJ2-6, with D tentatively TRBD2 (5 bases). The CDR3 is made up of 17 amino acids. Deletions cut 1 base from V and 0 bases from J, with 10 bases between. Germline CDR1 reads KGHSH; CDR2 reads LQKENI. The CDR3 spells CASSPQTGNSGANVLTF. The CDR3 coding sequence is TGTGCCAGCTCACCACAAACCGGGAACTCTGGGGCCAACGTCCTGACTTTC.

The chain couples TRBV5-3 to TRBJ2-7; 11 positions agree with TRBD1. TRBV5-3 is placed among ORFs of uncertain function. The CDR3 is made up of 15 amino acids. The V gene end was trimmed by 3 bases and the J gene end by 3 bases; junction bases not matched to a gene: 5. CDR3 nucleotide sequence: TGTGCCAGAAGCTGGACCGGGACAGGGGGCTACGAGCAGTACTTC. Protein product: CARSWTGTGGYEQYF.

The chain is built from TRBV6-5 and TRBJ2-7, with unresolved D. Germline loops: CDR1 MNHEY, CDR2 SVGAGI. The CDR3 runs 12 residues. The germline V and J ends were trimmed by 7 bases and 6 bases, with 13 bases remaining between them. CDR3 sequence: CASKVVGVEQYF. CDR3 DNA: TGTGCCAGCAAGGTGGTAGGAGTCGAGCAGTACTTC.

On this clone: The identical CDR3 is also encoded by other nucleotide sequences in the sample. V usage is TRBV30 and J usage is TRBJ1-4; D remains ambiguous. Germline V gives CDR1 GTSNPN, CDR2 SVGIG (reference sequence). There are 11 residues in the CDR3. Trimming removed 2 bases from V and 8 bases from J, with 6 bases in between. The CDR3 protein is CAWSSGEKLFF. The CDR3 bases are TGTGCCTGGAGTTCTGGCGAAAAACTGTTTTTT.

Many counts were recorded for this clone. Other DNA sequences from this sample encode an identical CDR3 as well. The V gene is TRBV9, the J gene TRBJ2-1; 13 nucleotides match TRBD2. The germline V gene has CDR1 SGDLS and CDR2 YYNGEE. V was pared by 0 bases and J by 8 bases, with 2 bases of the junction left unmatched. This CDR3 contains 15 residues. The CDR3 DNA is TGTGCCAGCAGCGTAGGGACTAGCGGGAGCCATGAGCAGTTCTTC. This translates into CASSVGTSGSHEQFF.

This clone occurred once. Other DNA variants within this sample encode the same CDR3. The chain recombines TRBV5-4 with TRBJ1-5; no firm D call. Germline V gene data show CDR1 as SGHNT and CDR2 as YYREEE (reference sequence). The CDR3 totals 13 residues. Trimming took off 0 bases at V and 4 bases at J, with 5 bases between the two ends. This chain's CDR3 is CASSLAPNQPQHF. The CDR3 DNA reads as TGTGCCAGCAGCTTGGCGCCTAATCAGCCCCAGCATTTT.

This clone showed up just a few times. The V and J genes are TRBV9 and TRBJ1-5; 7 bases match TRBD1. The germline V gene encodes CDR1 SGDLS and CDR2 YYNGEE. Trimming took 4 bases from V and 0 from J; bases not matched to a gene: 4. The CDR3 has 15 amino acids. The CDR3: CASSPGQNSNQPQHF. CDR3 bases: TGTGCCAGCAGCCCGGGACAGAATAGCAATCAGCCCCAGCATTTT.

This sequence joins TRBV18 and TRBJ2-5; TRBD2 agrees at 7 bases. CDR1 is KGHSH, CDR2 LQKENI, per germline. The trim removed 6 bases at V and 0 bases at J, leaving 16 bases unmatched. CDR3 length: 18 residues. The CDR3: CASSPNSRRERYQETQYF. CDR3 in DNA: TGTGCCAGCTCCCCGAATAGCAGGCGGGAGCGGTACCAAGAGACCCAGTACTTC.

V and J are TRBV10-3 and TRBJ2-2; TRBD2 might be the D (6 bases). Germline-derived CDR1 and CDR2 are ENHRY and SYGVKD. The CDR3 has 13 residues. V was pared by 11 bases and J by 3 bases, with 13 bases between. In nucleotides, the CDR3 is TGTGCCTCAACATGGGAGGACACCGGGGAGCTGTTTTTT. Translation: CASTWEDTGELFF.

The chain has TRBV7-9 and TRBJ1-5; D might be TRBD1 (5 bases). Germline CDR1 is SEHNR and CDR2 is FQNEAQ (reference sequence). Trimming removed 2 bases at V and 5 bases at J, with 16 bases between. There are 16 residues in the CDR3. The CDR3 nucleotides are TGTGCCAGCAGCTTAAGTGCCGGCAGGGACCATCAGCCCCAGCATTTT. This sequence encodes CASSLSAGRDHQPQHF.